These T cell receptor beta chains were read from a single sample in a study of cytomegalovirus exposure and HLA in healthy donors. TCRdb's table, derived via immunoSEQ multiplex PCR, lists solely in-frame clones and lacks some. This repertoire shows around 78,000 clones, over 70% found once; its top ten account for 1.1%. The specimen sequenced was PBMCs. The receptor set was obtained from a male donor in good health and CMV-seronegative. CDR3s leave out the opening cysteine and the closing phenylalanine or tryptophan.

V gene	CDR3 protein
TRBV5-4	ASSLGLAGPNDEQF
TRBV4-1	ASSQSTGEDQPQH
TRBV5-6	ASSPSGRNTGELF
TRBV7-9	ASSPMDRGVNTEAF
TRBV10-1	ASSGAGGPLH
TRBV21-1	ASSKPPGLAGGISTDTQY
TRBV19	ASSVGAGYEQY
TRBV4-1	ASSQDPPGLGNTGELF
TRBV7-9	SSSLPGQLSYEQY
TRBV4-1	ASSQARDFYNEQF
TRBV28	ASSLWTLAGGPGELF
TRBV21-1	ASSKIGREYEQY
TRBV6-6	ASRERGNTEAF
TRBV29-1	SGQPGLAGSGQF
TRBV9	ASSVDAQVSGNTIY
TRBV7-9	ASSSPDRGSYEQY
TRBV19	ASSGTSAQY
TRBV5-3	ARSVRDLYNEQF
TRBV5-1	ASSLITSGTSGTDTQY
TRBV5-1	ASSVGLPETQY
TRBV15	ATSPDSQETQY
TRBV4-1	ASSQEPQGSTDTQY
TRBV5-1	ASSFGDRGGNQPQH
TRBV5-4	ASSTGTSGRTDTQY
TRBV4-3	ASSQDPQGNQPQH
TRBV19	ASSLFGLRSGTGELF
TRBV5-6	ASSWGLQGNYGYT
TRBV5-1	ASNPKPTGGTNLVQY
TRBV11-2	ASSLDFWGGSLYGYT
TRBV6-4	ASSSSSGNTGELF
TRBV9	ASSVGTQGGPQH
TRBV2	ASSVGRGYEQY
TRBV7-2	ASSGGGSYNEQF
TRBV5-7	ASSLGTGSGANVLT
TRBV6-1	ASRDTAGAIY
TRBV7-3	ASSSIAGNIIY
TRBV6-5	ASRPGTGRSLH
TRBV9	ASQASGGLTDTQY
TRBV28	AHAGQGYEQY
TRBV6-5	ASSYTGDTEAF
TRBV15	ATSRDGGKETQY
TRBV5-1	ASSIQGQGQETQY
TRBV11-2	ASSLAQTASRRETQY
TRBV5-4	ASSSISGGTDTQY
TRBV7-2	ASSLVAGGGNTIY
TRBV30	AWDLGVLAGTGELF
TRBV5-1	ASSLSRGAPTGELF
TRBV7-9	ASSLPPGEQY
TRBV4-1	ASSQPGNYGYT